These 27 T cell receptor beta chains originate from one sample sequenced in a study of T cell responses to AZD1222 COVID-19 vaccine. The method was immunoSEQ multiplex PCR; TCRdb's version includes in-frame clones alone and lacks a portion of them. This table holds about 140,000 clones, approximately 94% found once. This sample comprised peripheral blood, obtained on day 0 of AZD1222 vaccination. The receptors stem from an adult in good health.

The gene calls are TRBV6-5 and TRBJ2-7, with a weak D call TRBD1 (6 bases). There are 13 residues in the CDR3. The ends were cut back, 6 bases at V and 7 bases at J, with 16 bases in the middle. Germline CDR1 MNHEY, CDR2 SVGAGI. CDR3 nucleotides: TGTGCCAGCAGGGCGGGCATCAGGGGTGAGCAGTACTTC. The encoded protein is CASRAGIRGEQYF.

This clone has a handful of counts. This chain links TRBV4-1 with TRBJ1-1; TRBD1 matches at 8 bases. The V segment lost 5 bases and the J segment 4 bases; nucleotides outside the gene matches: 3. Per germline, CDR1 MGHRA and CDR2 YSYEKL. The CDR3 sequence is 13 residues long. CDR3 coding DNA: TGCGCCAGCAGCTCCGGACAGGGCACTGAAGCTTTCTTT. Protein product: CASSSGQGTEAFF.

The gene calls are TRBV5-5 and TRBJ1-4; a weak D match, TRBD1 (5 bases). This CDR3 spans 15 amino acids. Trimming removed 0 bases from V and 7 bases from J, with 13 bases in between. Germline V gives CDR1 SGHKS, CDR2 YYEKEE (reference sequence). Written as DNA, the CDR3 is TGTGCCAGCAGCTTGGAATGGGGGGTTCGTGAAAAACTGTTTTTT. Translating it yields CASSLEWGVREKLFF.

The rearrangement uses TRBV18 and TRBJ1-6; D is ambiguous. This CDR3 has 13 residues. V lost 3 bases, J lost 7 bases, and 7 bases lay in between. Germline V CDR1 and CDR2: KGHSH, LQKENI. The CDR3, as DNA: TGTGCCAGCTCACCGACCATCAATTCACCCCTCCACTTT. It translates to CASSPTINSPLHF. Full variable domain (rest looked up from reference TRBV18 and TRBJ1-6): NAGVMQNPRHLVRRRGQEARLRCSPMKGHSHVYWYRQLPEEGLKFMVYLQKENIIDESGMPKERFSAEFPKEGPSILRIQQVVRGDSAAYFCASSPTINSPLHFGNGTRLTVT.

This rearrangement joins TRBV6-5 to TRBJ1-1; no definite D call. The CDR3 has 12 amino acids. Germline V gene data show CDR1 as MNHEY and CDR2 as SVGAGI. V was shortened by 6 bases and J by 5 bases, with 10 bases between the two germline ends. CDR3 nucleotide sequence: TGTGCCAGCAGAAGTGTAGGGACTGAAGCTTTCTTT. The encoded protein is CASRSVGTEAFF.

This clone was found once. The chain uses TRBV7-2 and TRBJ2-5, with TRBD1 as a possible D gene (6 bases). Trimming stripped 5 bases from V and 5 bases from J, with 18 bases between. CDR3 length equals 15 residues. Germline CDR1 SGHTA, CDR2 FQGNSA. Written as DNA, the CDR3 is TGTGCCAGCAGCCGGGACAACCCCTCGTCGGAGACCCAGTACTTC. This gives the protein CASSRDNPSSETQYF. Variable domain in full (rest from reference TRBV7-2 and TRBJ2-5): GAGVSQSPSNKVTEKGKDVELRCDPISGHTALYWYRQSLGQGLEFLIYFQGNSAPDKSGLPSDRFSAERTGGSVSTLTIQRTQQEDSAVYLCASSRDNPSSETQYFGPGTRLLVL.

The chain joins TRBV6-5 to TRBJ2-2; TRBD2 is a possible D gene (5 bases). The germline gives CDR1 MNHEY, CDR2 SVGAGI. V gave up 0 bases and J gave up 6 bases, with 14 bases separating them. The CDR3 is made up of 16 amino acids. CDR3 loop: CASSYSPSSGPGELFF. The CDR3 nucleotides are TGTGCCAGCAGTTACTCACCCTCCAGCGGACCCGGGGAGCTGTTTTTT.

V gene TRBV7-3 combines with J gene TRBJ1-1; TRBD1 agrees at 7 bases. The V and J ends lost 4 bases and 5 bases, in that order; junction bases with no gene match: 7. This CDR3 has 14 residues. Germline CDR1 and CDR2: SGHTA and FQGTGA. The CDR3 bases are TGTGCCAGCAGCTCGACAGGGAGGGGGACTGAAGCTTTCTTT. Translating it yields CASSSTGRGTEAFF.

The chain carries TRBV2 and TRBJ2-2; 15 bases line up with TRBD2. Trimming took 10 bases from V and 5 from J; bases not matched to a gene: 14. The V gene's germline CDR1 is SNHLY and CDR2 FYNNEI. This CDR3 comprises 18 residues. CDR3 amino acids: CAIPGLAGGIRRTGELFF. The CDR3 region has the DNA TGTGCCATACCGGGACTAGCGGGAGGAATAAGGAGGACCGGGGAGCTGTTTTTT. Together with reference TRBV2 and TRBJ2-2, the CDR3 gives the full variable domain: EPEVTQTPSHQVTQMGQEVILRCVPISNHLYFYWYRQILGQKVEFLVSFYNNEISEKSEIFDDQFSVERPDGSNFTLKIRSTKLEDSAMYFCAIPGLAGGIRRTGELFFGEGSRLTVL.

About this clone: Other DNA sequences within the sample encode an identical CDR3. The chain employs TRBV9 and TRBJ2-3; 9 positions match TRBD2. Germline trimming cut 0 bases from V and 1 base from J; bases unmatched to any gene: 3. Germline V lookup: CDR1 SGDLS, CDR2 YYNGEE. This CDR3 region has 16 residues. CDR3 amino acids: CASSVALAGGTDTQYF. CDR3 coding DNA: TGTGCCAGCAGCGTAGCATTAGCGGGGGGCACAGATACGCAGTATTTT. The full variable domain, with the rest looked up from reference TRBV9 and TRBJ2-3, is DSGVTQTPKHLITATGQRVTLRCSPRSGDLSVYWYQQSLDQGLQFLIQYYNGEERAKGNILERFSAQQFPDLHSELNLSSLELGDSALYFCASSVALAGGTDTQYFGPGTRLTVL.

The J gene is TRBJ1-6, the V gene TRBV18; D ambiguous. This CDR3 spans 14 amino acids. Trimming left V 3 bases short and J 7 bases short, with 10 bases between. Germline V CDR1 and CDR2: KGHSH, LQKENI. The CDR3 DNA follows: TGTGCCAGCTCACCTCAACGACCGAATTCACCCCTCCACTTT. Protein: CASSPQRPNSPLHF.

A few counts support this clone. Here the CDR3 DNA reads TGTGCCAGCAGCTTGACAGATAACTATGGCTACACCTTC. Translated: CASSLTDNYGYTF. This sequence joins TRBV5-6 and TRBJ1-2; D is unresolved. Per the germline V gene, CDR1 is SGHDT and CDR2 is YYEEEE. This CDR3 spans 13 amino acids. V lost 1 base, J lost 1 base, and 5 bases lay in between.

CDR3 sequence (DNA): TGCGCCAGCAGCCAAGTCTTTAGCGGGAGCTCCTACGAGCAGTACTTC. This encodes CASSQVFSGSSYEQYF. The chain couples TRBV4-1 to TRBJ2-7; TRBD2 matches at 9 bases. Trimming cost V 1 base and J 0 bases; bases outside gene matches: 4. The CDR3 is made up of 16 amino acids. In germline, CDR1 is MGHRA, CDR2 YSYEKL.

This chain uses TRBV4-1 with TRBJ2-7, with D possibly being TRBD1 (5 bases). Trimming pared 3 bases from V and 5 bases from J, leaving 14 bases between. The length of the CDR3 is 14 residues. Germline lookup yields CDR1 MGHRA and CDR2 YSYEKL. The CDR3 loop reads CASSQGFRVDEQYF. The CDR3 DNA follows: TGCGCCAGCAGCCAGGGGTTCAGGGTCGACGAGCAGTACTTC.

The genes are TRBV5-1 and TRBJ2-7, with D perhaps TRBD1 (6 bases). Germline CDR1 and CDR2: SGHRS and YFSETQ. V was clipped by 4 bases and J by 9 bases, with 20 bases between them. CDR3 length equals 14 residues. The CDR3 spells CASSRSAQVQGQYF. Here the CDR3 DNA reads TGCGCCAGCAGCCGAAGTGCACAGGTACAGGGGCAGTACTTC.

The chain employs TRBV6-8 and TRBJ1-2, with a possible D match to TRBD1 (5 bases). Germline V gives CDR1 MNHGY, CDR2 SAAAGT. V lost 7 bases, J lost 2 bases, and 14 bases lay in between. This CDR3 contains 14 residues. CDR3 sequence: CASTFWAGNYGYTF. The CDR3 DNA follows: TGTGCCAGCACCTTCTGGGCAGGGAACTATGGCTACACCTTC.

The CDR3: CASLDLIRLNTEAFF. CDR3 nucleotide sequence: TGTGCCAGCCTGGACCTCATCCGACTGAACACTGAAGCTTTCTTT. V gene TRBV6-5 combines with J gene TRBJ1-1; no reliable D call. CDR1 and CDR2 (germline): MNHEY, SVGAGI. CDR3 length: 15 amino acids. Deletions cut 8 bases from V and 0 bases from J, with 16 bases between.

The CDR3: CASSLSGQGNTEAFF. The CDR3 nucleotides are TGTGCCAGCAGCCTATCCGGACAGGGGAACACTGAAGCTTTCTTT. V and J are TRBV6-5 and TRBJ1-1; 8 positions match TRBD1. Losses at the gene ends were 6 bases for V and 1 base for J; bases not matched to a gene: 7. Germline V gene lookup returns CDR1 MNHEY and CDR2 SVGAGI. There are 15 residues in the CDR3.

This chain joins TRBV19 and TRBJ1-1, with 7 nucleotides matching TRBD1. CDR1 is LNHDA, CDR2 SQIVND, per germline (reference sequence). After removal of 6 bases from V and 5 bases from J, the junction contained 12 bases not matched to a gene. This CDR3 has 15 amino acids. The CDR3 sequence: CASRRLDRVLTEAFF. CDR3 nucleotide sequence: TGTGCCAGTAGGAGATTAGACAGGGTCCTGACTGAAGCTTTCTTT.

The V and J genes are TRBV5-4 and TRBJ2-2, with 13 bases fitting TRBD2. J lost 0 bases, V lost 5 bases, and 7 bases had no gene match. Per the germline V gene, CDR1 is SGHNT and CDR2 is YYREEE (reference sequence). This CDR3 region has 18 residues. CDR3 sequence: CASSRGLAGVANTGELFF. As DNA, the CDR3 is TGTGCCAGCAGTCGAGGACTAGCGGGAGTCGCGAACACCGGGGAGCTGTTTTTT.

The V gene is TRBV3-1 (or the pseudogene TRBV3-2), the J gene TRBJ1-6; D not resolved. V was trimmed by 1 base and J by 3 bases, leaving 10 bases between them. CDR3 size: 16 residues. CDR1 is LGHDT, CDR2 YNNKEL, per germline (reference sequence). DNA of the CDR3: TGTGCCAGCAGCCAAGTGAACAGCGACTATAATTCACCCCTCCACTTT. It translates to CASSQVNSDYNSPLHF.

The chain joins TRBV19 to TRBJ1-5; 9 bases line up with TRBD1. Losses at the gene ends were 3 bases for V and 5 bases for J; bases not matched to a gene: 5. The germline V gene has CDR1 LNHDA and CDR2 SQIVND (reference sequence). The CDR3 totals 15 residues. The CDR3 DNA follows: TGTGCCAGTAGTATTGTACAGGGGGCAGATCAGCCCCAGCATTTT. Its translation is CASSIVQGADQPQHF.

The V and J genes are TRBV10-2 and TRBJ2-7; D perhaps matches TRBD2 (5 bases). The V end was cut by 6 bases, the J end by 0 bases, with 9 bases between. The CDR3 contains 13 residues. Germline V gives CDR1 WSHSY, CDR2 SAAADI. This CDR3 is CASRAGSSYEQYF. In nucleotides, the CDR3 is TGCGCCAGCAGGGCGGGTTCCTCCTACGAGCAGTACTTC.

The rearrangement uses TRBV4-2 and TRBJ2-3; 11 nucleotides match TRBD2. The germline gives CDR1 LGHNA, CDR2 YNFKEQ. The CDR3 consists of 16 residues. V shed 2 bases, J shed 11 bases, and the junction held 12 bases outside the gene matches. This CDR3 is CASSQSLAGGASGQYF. The CDR3 nucleotides read TGTGCCAGCAGCCAATCCTTAGCGGGAGGGGCGTCGGGGCAGTATTTT.

This CDR3 reads CASSQRNRGRQPQHF. In DNA form, the CDR3 reads TGTGCCAGCAGCCAGCGTAACAGGGGGCGGCAGCCCCAGCATTTT. The rearrangement joins TRBV14 to TRBJ1-5, with 9 nucleotides matching TRBD1. The CDR3 has 15 residues. V trimming: 3 bases; J trimming: 7 bases; junction bases outside the gene matches: 7. Germline V CDR1 and CDR2: SGHDN, FVKESK.

This chain uses TRBV4-3 with TRBJ2-1; D is unclear. Trimming shortened V by 3 bases and J by 4 bases, and 10 bases separated the two germline ends. The germline V gene encodes CDR1 LGHNA and CDR2 YSLEER. The CDR3 is 14 amino acids. The CDR3 reads CASSHEVDYNEQFF. As DNA, the CDR3 is TGCGCCAGCAGCCATGAGGTCGATTACAATGAGCAGTTCTTC.

This sequence joins TRBV28 and TRBJ2-2; TRBD2 matches at 7 bases. V was clipped by 4 bases and J by 2 bases; unmatched bases: 10. This CDR3 contains 17 residues. CDR1 and CDR2 (germline): MDHEN, SYDVKM. CDR3 residues: CASSSVRGVLNTGELFF. The CDR3 region has the DNA TGTGCCAGCAGTTCCGTCCGGGGGGTGCTTAACACCGGGGAGCTGTTTTTT. The full variable domain, its missing parts supplied by reference TRBV28 and TRBJ2-2, is DVKVTQSSRYLVKRTGEKVFLECVQDMDHENMFWYRQDPGLGLRLIYFSYDVKMKEKGDIPEGYSVSREKKERFSLILESASTNQTSMYLCASSSVRGVLNTGELFFGEGSRLTVL.